This T cell receptor (beta chain) was captured by sequencing in a study of blood T cell repertoires in COVID-19. Clones were read by immunoSEQ multiplex PCR, and TCRdb kept only the in-frame ones, dropping some. Here the sample spans 300,000 to 400,000 clones, around nine tenths being singletons. This clone was counted once. The germline V and J ends were trimmed by 0 bases and 5 bases, with 11 bases remaining between them. The CDR3 extends over 15 amino acids. The germline V gene encodes CDR1 SGHRS and CDR2 YFSETQ. Sequenced sample: peripheral blood. This clonotype originated in a woman between 65 and 79 years old with COVID-19, enrolled during active disease. The rearrangement joins TRBV5-1 to TRBJ1-4, with D possibly being TRBD1 (6 bases). The CDR3 DNA sequence: TGCGCCAGCAGCTTGGGCCCCACAGGGAATGAAAAACTGTTTTTT. Its translation: CASSLGPTGNEKLFF.